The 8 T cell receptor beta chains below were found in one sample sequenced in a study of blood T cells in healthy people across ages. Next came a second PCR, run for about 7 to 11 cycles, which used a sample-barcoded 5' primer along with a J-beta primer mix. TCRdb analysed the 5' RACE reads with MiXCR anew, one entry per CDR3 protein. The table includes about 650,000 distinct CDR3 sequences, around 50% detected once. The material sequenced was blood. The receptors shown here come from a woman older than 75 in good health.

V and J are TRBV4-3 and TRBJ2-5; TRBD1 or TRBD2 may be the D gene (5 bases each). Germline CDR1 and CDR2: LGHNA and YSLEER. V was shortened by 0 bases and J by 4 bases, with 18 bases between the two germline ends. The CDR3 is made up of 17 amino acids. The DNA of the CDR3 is TGCGCCAGCAGCCAAGAATATTCGCGACGAGGGGTAGAGACCCAGTACTTC. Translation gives CASSQEYSRRGVETQYF.

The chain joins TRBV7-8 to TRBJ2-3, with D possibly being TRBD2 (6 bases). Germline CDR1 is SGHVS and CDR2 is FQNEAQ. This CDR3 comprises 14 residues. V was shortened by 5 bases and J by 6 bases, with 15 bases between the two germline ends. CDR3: CASSQFGGPDTQYF. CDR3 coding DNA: TGTGCCAGCAGCCAATTCGGAGGGCCTGATACGCAGTATTTT. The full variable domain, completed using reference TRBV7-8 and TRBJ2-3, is GAGVSQSPRYKVAKRGQDVALRCDPISGHVSLFWYQQALGQGPEFLTYFQNEAQLDKSGLPSDRFFAERPEGSVSTLKIQRTQQEDSAVYLCASSQFGGPDTQYFGPGTRLTVL.

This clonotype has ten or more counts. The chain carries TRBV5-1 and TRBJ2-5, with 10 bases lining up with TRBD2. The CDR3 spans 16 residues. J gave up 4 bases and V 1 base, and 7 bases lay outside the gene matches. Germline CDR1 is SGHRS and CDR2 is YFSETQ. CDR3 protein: CASSLHLAGVGETQYF. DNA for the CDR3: TGCGCCAGCAGCTTGCATCTAGCGGGAGTTGGAGAGACCCAGTACTTC.

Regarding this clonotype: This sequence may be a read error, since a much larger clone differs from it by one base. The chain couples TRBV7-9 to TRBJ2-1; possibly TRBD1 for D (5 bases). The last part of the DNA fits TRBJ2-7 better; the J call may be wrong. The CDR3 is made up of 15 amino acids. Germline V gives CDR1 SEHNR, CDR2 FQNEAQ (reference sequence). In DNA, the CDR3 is TGTGCCAGCAGCTTTTTAGGGGTTCTCAACAATGAGCAGTACTTC. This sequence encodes CASSFLGVLNNEQYF.

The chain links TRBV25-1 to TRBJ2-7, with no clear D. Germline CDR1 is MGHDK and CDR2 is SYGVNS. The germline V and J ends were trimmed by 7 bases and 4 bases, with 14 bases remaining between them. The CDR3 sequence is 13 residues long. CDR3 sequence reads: CASTERNSYEQYF. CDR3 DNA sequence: TGTGCCAGCACAGAGAGGAATTCATACGAGCAGTACTTC.

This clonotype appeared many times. CDR3: CSAREGTIPDKQFF. CDR3 coding DNA: TGCAGTGCTAGAGAGGGGACTATCCCTGATAAGCAGTTCTTC. The chain uses TRBV20-1 and TRBJ2-1, with 7 positions matching TRBD2. The CDR3 totals 14 residues. The junction had 10 bases not matched to a gene; V was cut back by 0 bases and J by 11 bases. Germline V gives CDR1 DFQATT, CDR2 SNEGSKA (reference sequence).

The DNA for the CDR3 is TGCAGTGCTAGAGGAGGTGTGGGTAGCGGGGGGGCGGGCAATGAGCAGTTCTTC. It specifies CSARGGVGSGGAGNEQFF. The rearrangement joins TRBV20-1 to TRBJ2-1; 11 nucleotides agree with TRBD2. After removal of 1 base from V and 6 bases from J, the junction contained 14 bases not matched to a gene. Germline V lookup: CDR1 DFQATT, CDR2 SNEGSKA (reference sequence). The CDR3 totals 18 residues.

The CDR3 loop is CASKEGSKNIQYF. CDR3 nucleotides: TGTGCCAGCAAGGAGGGGTCCAAAAACATTCAGTACTTC. The rearrangement uses TRBV28 and TRBJ2-4, with TRBD2 as a possible D gene (6 bases). The CDR3 length is 13 residues. From germline, CDR1 is MDHEN and CDR2 SYDVKM. V was cut by 7 bases and J by 2 bases, with 9 bases left in between.